The 13 T cell receptor beta chains below come from one sample, sequenced in a study of long-term antiretroviral therapy in people with HIV (dated by TCRdb to 2021 to 2024). The immunoSEQ hsTCRB v3.0 assay was used at survey level resolution to sequence the TRB variable region. The table comes from immuneACCESS by way of TCRdb, which keeps in-frame sequences with V and J called. Part of the clones is missing from these tables; in studies checked, under half for an unresolved V gene and the rest for unknown reasons. The sample includes 34,000 or so clones, with roughly 82% observed a single time. Together, the top ten hold about 6.5% of the sample. Sequenced here: unsorted PBMCs, sampled 0.6 years after starting antiretroviral therapy. These receptors were taken from a man aged 18 to 30 with HIV.

This chain joins TRBV4-3 and TRBJ2-7; 11 nucleotides match TRBD2. The CDR3 runs 15 residues. Trimming cost V 4 bases and J 3 bases; bases outside gene matches: 5. Germline V gene sequence: CDR1 LGHNA, CDR2 YSLEER. The CDR3 region is CASSRLAGGGYEQYF. The DNA of the CDR3 is TGCGCCAGCAGCCGGTTAGCGGGAGGGGGCTACGAGCAGTACTTC.

The genes are TRBV28 and TRBJ1-2; tentatively, D is TRBD1 (6 bases). V gave up 4 bases and J gave up 3 bases, with 15 bases separating them. CDR1 and CDR2 (germline): MDHEN, SYDVKM. This CDR3 comprises 15 residues. This chain's CDR3 is CASSSVPGVHYGYTF. The CDR3 DNA sequence: TGTGCCAGCAGTTCGGTCCCAGGGGTGCACTATGGCTACACCTTC.

This sequence joins TRBV7-9 and TRBJ2-1; 11 bases line up with TRBD2. The germline CDR1 and CDR2 sequences are SEHNR and FQNEAQ (reference sequence). This CDR3 comprises 17 residues. The junction had 17 bases not matched to a gene; V was cut back by 11 bases and J by 5 bases. The CDR3, as DNA: TGTGCCGCCGGGCGGACTAGCGGGCCGACCCAAAACAATGAGCAGTTCTTC. Translating it yields CAAGRTSGPTQNNEQFF. Combining the CDR3 with reference TRBV7-9 and TRBJ2-1 gives the whole variable domain DTGVSQNPRHKITKRGQNVTFRCDPISEHNRLYWYRQTLGQGPEFLTYFQNEAQLEKSRLLSDRFSAERPKGSFSTLEIQRTEQGDSAMYLCAAGRTSGPTQNNEQFFGPGTRLTVL.

This chain uses TRBV5-5 with TRBJ2-7; D unclear. With 4 bases removed from V and 7 bases from J, the gap between germline ends came to 15 bases. This CDR3 contains 13 residues. The germline gives CDR1 SGHKS, CDR2 YYEKEE (reference sequence). CDR3 region: CASSQLPATEQYF. The CDR3 bases are TGTGCCAGCAGCCAGCTTCCCGCCACAGAGCAGTACTTC.

The chain employs TRBV28 and TRBJ1-5; a weak D match, TRBD1 (6 bases). Trimming stripped 2 bases from V and 6 bases from J, with 8 bases between. The germline CDR1 and CDR2 sequences are MDHEN and SYDVKM. The CDR3 has 13 residues. Here the CDR3 DNA reads TGTGCCAGCAGTTTACTGGGGGCTCAGCCCCAGCATTTT. Protein: CASSLLGAQPQHF.

The rearrangement joins TRBV6-5 to TRBJ1-3, with D unresolved. Germline V gene sequence: CDR1 MNHEY, CDR2 SVGAGI. V shed 8 bases and J shed 4 bases, with 12 bases lying between them. The CDR3 length is 13 residues. The chain's CDR3 is CASRKMPGNTIYF. Here the CDR3 DNA reads TGTGCCAGCCGCAAAATGCCGGGAAACACCATATATTTT.

The CDR3 loop is CASRTVGGENYGYTF. DNA of the CDR3: TGTGCCAGCAGGACAGTAGGGGGCGAGAACTATGGCTACACCTTC. This chain connects TRBV28 to TRBJ1-2, with 7 nucleotides matching TRBD1. Germline trimming cut 6 bases from V and 2 bases from J; bases unmatched to any gene: 9. CDR1 and CDR2 from the germline V gene are MDHEN and SYDVKM. The CDR3 totals 15 residues.

The chain combines TRBV5-3 with TRBJ2-7; the D gene could be TRBD1 or TRBD2 (5 bases each). TRBV5-3 is flagged as an ORF with uncertain function. The CDR3 consists of 14 residues. V lost 4 bases to trimming and J lost 3 bases, with 14 bases between them. Here the CDR3 DNA reads TGTGCCAGAAGCCTGGGACGTCCAAACTACGAGCAGTACTTC. Protein product: CARSLGRPNYEQYF.

The gene calls are TRBV7-9 and TRBJ2-5; D remains ambiguous. CDR1 SEHNR and CDR2 FQNEAQ come from the germline V gene (reference sequence). V was shortened by 5 bases and J by 5 bases, with 18 bases between the two germline ends. CDR3 size: 15 residues. Here the CDR3 DNA reads TGTGCCAGCAGCCCATTCCAGACTGGTCTGGAGACCCAGTACTTC. Its protein is CASSPFQTGLETQYF.

The CDR3 DNA reads TGTGCCAGCAGTCTTACGGGATACAATGAGCAGTTCTTC. Amino acid sequence: CASSLTGYNEQFF. V gene TRBV5-6 combines with J gene TRBJ2-1; perhaps TRBD2 as D (5 bases). CDR1 SGHDT and CDR2 YYEEEE come from the germline V gene. Trimming pared 5 bases from V and 4 bases from J, leaving 10 bases between. The CDR3 totals 13 residues. Based on the CDR3 plus reference TRBV5-6 and TRBJ2-1, the full variable domain is DAGVTQSPTHLIKTRGQQVTLRCSPKSGHDTVSWYQQALGQGPQFIFQYYEEEERQRGNFPDRFSGHQFPNYSSELNVNALLLGDSALYLCASSLTGYNEQFFGPGTRLTVL.

The rearrangement links TRBV29-1 to TRBJ2-2; a possible D gene is TRBD1 (6 bases). The CDR3 totals 13 residues. Germline V gene sequence: CDR1 SQVTM, CDR2 ANQGSEA. The V end was cut by 8 bases, the J end by 6 bases, with 16 bases between. The CDR3 DNA is TGCAGCATTTCAACAGGGCTTGCCGGGGAGCTGTTTTTT. This sequence encodes CSISTGLAGELFF.

The rearrangement joins TRBV10-3 to TRBJ2-2; D perhaps matches TRBD1 (6 bases). The CDR3 has 18 residues. V shed 3 bases and J shed 5 bases, with 22 bases lying between them. The germline gives CDR1 ENHRY, CDR2 SYGVKD. This CDR3 reads CAISDAQGRARWTGELFF. The CDR3 DNA follows: TGTGCCATCAGTGACGCTCAGGGGCGGGCGCGATGGACCGGGGAGCTGTTTTTT.

This clone counts as medium-sized. The CDR3 DNA follows: TGTGCCAGCTCACTGGGGGGAGACACTGAAGCTTTCTTT. Its translation is CASSLGGDTEAFF. V and J are TRBV18 and TRBJ1-1; maybe TRBD1 (5 bases). The length of the CDR3 is 13 residues. The germline CDR1 and CDR2 sequences are KGHSH and LQKENI. V lost 4 bases and J lost 3, with 9 bases in between.